The 32 T cell receptor beta chains listed next were all sequenced from one sample in a study of blood T cell repertoires in COVID-19. The repertoire was sequenced with immunoSEQ multiplex PCR; TCRdb's copy has only in-frame clones and lacks some. This table has approximately 77,000 clones, more than 70% appearing once. The source material was peripheral blood. These TCRs come from a woman of 80 years or more with acute or convalescent COVID-19.

The chain links TRBV18 to TRBJ2-7, with 8 nucleotides matching TRBD1. The germline gives CDR1 KGHSH, CDR2 LQKENI. J gave up 2 bases and V 4 bases, and 4 bases lay outside the gene matches. CDR3 size: 14 residues. The CDR3 protein is CASSLDRGPYEQYF. Here the CDR3 DNA reads TGTGCCAGCTCACTCGACAGGGGTCCCTACGAGCAGTACTTC.

This clone was seen a few times. The CDR3 DNA follows: TGTGCCAGCAGTTTATCAGGGCAGGGAGGGACTGAAGCTTTCTTT. As protein: CASSLSGQGGTEAFF. The chain recombines TRBV27 with TRBJ1-1; D is perhaps TRBD1 (5 bases). V shed 0 bases and J shed 5 bases, with 13 bases lying between them. CDR1 is MNHEY, CDR2 SMNVEV, per germline (reference sequence). This CDR3 contains 15 residues.

The chain carries TRBV6-6 and TRBJ1-5; 8 nucleotides agree with TRBD1. J lost 5 bases, V lost 6 bases, and 9 bases had no gene match. Germline V gene sequence: CDR1 MNHNY, CDR2 SVGAGI (reference sequence). The CDR3 runs to 15 residues. The CDR3 here is CASRYQGADHQPQHF. The CDR3 nucleotides are TGTGCCAGCAGATATCAGGGGGCGGATCATCAGCCCCAGCATTTT.

CDR3 protein: CASSANYGEQFF. Written as DNA, the CDR3 is TGCGCCAGCAGCGCCAACTACGGTGAGCAGTTCTTC. The chain combines TRBV5-1 with TRBJ2-1, with unresolved D. The CDR3 loop spans 12 amino acids. Germline CDR1 SGHRS, CDR2 YFSETQ. Deletions cut 4 bases from V and 9 bases from J, with 11 bases between.

V gene TRBV7-2 combines with J gene TRBJ1-2, with unresolved D. CDR3 size: 14 residues. Germline V gene lookup returns CDR1 SGHTA and CDR2 FQGNSA. V was trimmed by 1 base and J by 2 bases, leaving 8 bases between them. In nucleotides, the CDR3 is TGTGCCAGCAGCTTAGGGAGGGCGAACTATGGCTACACCTTC. This sequence encodes CASSLGRANYGYTF.

The chain recombines TRBV6-5 with TRBJ2-1; 8 nucleotides agree with TRBD1. The CDR3 loop spans 15 amino acids. The germline gives CDR1 MNHEY, CDR2 SVGAGI. Losses at the gene ends were 6 bases for V and 5 bases for J; bases not matched to a gene: 9. The CDR3 here is CASRGTVRGHNEQFF. CDR3 coding DNA: TGTGCCAGCAGGGGGACAGTCAGGGGGCACAATGAGCAGTTCTTC.

The V and J genes are TRBV9 and TRBJ1-1; a weak D match, TRBD1 (6 bases). This CDR3 is 15 amino acids long. Germline values: CDR1 SGDLS, CDR2 YYNGEE. V gave up 4 bases and J gave up 2 bases, with 15 bases separating them. The CDR3 sequence: CASSPRGGQNTEAFF. Written as DNA, the CDR3 is TGTGCCAGCAGCCCCCGGGGGGGACAAAACACTGAAGCTTTCTTT.

The gene calls are TRBV6-5 and TRBJ1-1; D is unclear. The V and J ends lost 7 bases and 0 bases respectively, with 15 bases between them. This CDR3 spans 15 amino acids. Germline V gene sequence: CDR1 MNHEY, CDR2 SVGAGI. DNA of the CDR3: TGTGCCAGCATCGTGGGAGGCCTAATGAACACTGAAGCTTTCTTT. Translation gives CASIVGGLMNTEAFF.

The chain uses TRBV2 and TRBJ2-1, with 12 nucleotides matching TRBD2. The V segment lost 6 bases and the J segment 7 bases; nucleotides outside the gene matches: 7. The CDR3 consists of 15 residues. Germline CDR1 reads SNHLY; CDR2 reads FYNNEI. CDR3 protein: CASRELAGGMNEQFF. The CDR3, as DNA: TGTGCCAGCAGGGAACTAGCGGGAGGAATGAATGAGCAGTTCTTC.

The V call is TRBV6-6, the J call TRBJ1-1, with D possibly being TRBD1 (6 bases). Looked up from germline, CDR1 is MNHNY and CDR2 is SVGAGI (reference sequence). The CDR3 has 13 amino acids. Trimming took 7 bases from V and 1 from J, leaving 10 bases between them. The DNA for the CDR3 is TGTGCCAGCACCGGACAGCCGAACACTGAAGCTTTCTTT. Amino acids: CASTGQPNTEAFF.

This rearrangement joins TRBV6-1 to TRBJ1-5; TRBD1 matches at 7 bases. V shed 0 bases, J shed 6 bases, and the junction held 5 bases outside the gene matches. The germline CDR1 and CDR2 sequences are MNHNS and SASEGT. CDR3 length: 15 amino acids. Here the CDR3 reads CASSEAVGGSQPQHF. The CDR3 bases are TGTGCCAGCAGTGAAGCGGTAGGGGGCAGTCAGCCCCAGCATTTT.

The V call is TRBV3-1 (or the pseudogene TRBV3-2), the J call TRBJ1-5; 8 bases match TRBD1. This CDR3 region has 16 residues. Germline V gene lookup returns CDR1 LGHDT and CDR2 YNNKEL (reference sequence). With V trimmed by 0 bases and J by 6 bases, 7 bases remained unmatched. CDR3: CASSQDSGQGSQPQHF. The CDR3 nucleotides read TGTGCCAGCAGCCAAGACTCCGGACAGGGAAGTCAGCCCCAGCATTTT.

The chain is built from TRBV3-1 (or the pseudogene TRBV3-2) and TRBJ2-3, with 10 nucleotides matching TRBD2. V gave up 3 bases and J gave up 0 bases; unmatched junction bases: 3. From germline, CDR1 is LGHDT and CDR2 YNNKEL (reference sequence). The CDR3 is 16 amino acids. CDR3 amino acids: CASSQGLAFSTDTQYF. The CDR3, as DNA: TGTGCCAGCAGCCAGGGACTAGCGTTTAGCACAGATACGCAGTATTTT.

The genes are TRBV10-3 and TRBJ1-2; D perhaps matches TRBD1 (5 bases). The CDR3 loop spans 13 amino acids. Germline assignment: CDR1 ENHRY and CDR2 SYGVKD. Trimming stripped 2 bases from V and 6 bases from J, with 10 bases between. The DNA of the CDR3 is TGTGCCATCAGTGAGAAGGGGACTCATGGCTACACCTTC. It codes for CAISEKGTHGYTF.

The V and J genes are TRBV14 and TRBJ2-5; the D gene is possibly TRBD1 (5 bases). The CDR3 length is 16 residues. V was shortened by 0 bases and J by 1 base, with 12 bases between the two germline ends. The germline V gene encodes CDR1 SGHDN and CDR2 FVKESK. The CDR3 here is CASSQEAGAGQETQYF. CDR3 coding DNA: TGTGCCAGCAGCCAAGAGGCTGGGGCAGGCCAAGAGACCCAGTACTTC.

The chain uses TRBV27 and TRBJ1-5; the match to TRBD1 covers 8 bases. This CDR3 is 15 amino acids long. V gave up 2 bases and J gave up 5 bases; unmatched junction bases: 5. Per the germline V gene, CDR1 is MNHEY and CDR2 is SMNVEV (reference sequence). The CDR3 DNA reads TGTGCCAGCAGTTTAGTAGGACAGGGTCATCAGCCCCAGCATTTT. Its translation: CASSLVGQGHQPQHF.

In its sample, this clone was seen once. CDR3 coding DNA: TGTGCCAGCAGCGTATCCGGGACAGGTACCTACGAGCAGTACTTC. This encodes CASSVSGTGTYEQYF. The chain is built from TRBV7-2 and TRBJ2-7; 8 bases align to TRBD1. Germline V gene sequence: CDR1 SGHTA, CDR2 FQGNSA. Trimming cost V 5 bases and J 2 bases; bases outside gene matches: 8. The length of the CDR3 is 15 residues.

The V call is TRBV7-3, the J call TRBJ2-1, with a weak D call TRBD2 (8 bases). V dropped 5 bases and J dropped 10 bases, with 27 bases sitting between them. This CDR3 has 17 amino acids. Germline CDR1 is SGHTA and CDR2 is FQGTGA. The CDR3: CASSPGRGRGDPREQFF. The CDR3 nucleotides are TGTGCCAGCAGCCCCGGTAGGGGGCGGGGGGACCCCAGGGAGCAGTTCTTC.

This clone was observed a single time. The chain uses TRBV18 and TRBJ1-5; no firm D call. This CDR3 is 13 amino acids long. CDR1 is KGHSH and CDR2 is LQKENI in the germline V gene. With 3 bases removed from V and 5 bases from J, the gap between germline ends came to 8 bases. CDR3 coding DNA: TGTGCCAGCTCACCTACAGTAGATCAGCCCCAGCATTTT. This translates into CASSPTVDQPQHF.

The gene calls are TRBV30 and TRBJ2-4; 7 nucleotides line up with TRBD1. V was clipped by 2 bases and J by 0 bases; unmatched bases: 7. CDR1 and CDR2 (germline): GTSNPN, SVGIG (reference sequence). The CDR3 length is 16 residues. The chain's CDR3 is CAWSSTGAVAKNIQYF. CDR3 coding DNA: TGTGCCTGGAGTTCTACAGGGGCCGTAGCCAAAAACATTCAGTACTTC.

The V and J genes are TRBV18 and TRBJ2-1; 15 bases are shared with TRBD2. J lost 7 bases, V lost 4 bases, and 5 bases had no gene match. Germline assignment: CDR1 KGHSH and CDR2 LQKENI. This CDR3 spans 16 amino acids. As DNA, the CDR3 is TGTGCCAGCTCACGTGGACTAGCGGGAGGGGTGAATGAGCAGTTCTTC. Translated: CASSRGLAGGVNEQFF.

V gene TRBV24-1 combines with J gene TRBJ2-5, with 7 nucleotides matching TRBD1. Trimming at V came to 5 bases and at J to 1 base, leaving 12 bases not matched to a gene. The CDR3 has 17 residues. Germline assignment: CDR1 KGHDR and CDR2 SFDVKD. CDR3 loop: CATSANRDRKSQETQYF. CDR3 nucleotides: TGTGCCACCAGTGCAAACCGGGACAGAAAGAGCCAAGAGACCCAGTACTTC.

This rearrangement joins TRBV11-2 to TRBJ2-3; unclear D gene. V gave up 3 bases and J gave up 0 bases, with 13 bases separating them. Germline V CDR1 and CDR2: SGHAT, FQNNGV. There are 16 residues in the CDR3. The CDR3 region has the DNA TGTGCCAGCAGCTTTTGGGCTTCCCCTAGCACAGATACGCAGTATTTT. It specifies CASSFWASPSTDTQYF.

The chain is built from TRBV19 and TRBJ1-1, with a weak D call TRBD1 (5 bases). The CDR3 loop spans 13 amino acids. The V gene lost 6 bases and the J gene lost 2 bases, with 10 bases spanning the gap. The germline V gene encodes CDR1 LNHDA and CDR2 SQIVND (reference sequence). The CDR3 coding sequence is TGTGCCAGTAGATTACAGGAAAACACTGAAGCTTTCTTT. Protein product: CASRLQENTEAFF.

For this clone: The junction differs from germline at one of its ends, possibly a read error. The chain carries TRBV6-2 or TRBV6-3 and TRBJ2-2; maybe TRBD1 (6 bases). Per the germline V gene, CDR1 is MNHEY and CDR2 is SVGEGT. The CDR3 length is 15 residues. As DNA, the CDR3 is TGTGCCAGCAGTGCACAGGGTTCGAAAACCGGGGAGCTGTTTTTT. It translates to CASSAQGSKTGELFF.

This sequence joins TRBV4-2 and TRBJ1-2, with 8 bases aligning to TRBD1. Looked up from germline, CDR1 is LGHNA and CDR2 is YNFKEQ. V was pared by 3 bases and J by 7 bases, with 7 bases of the junction left unmatched. This CDR3 spans 14 amino acids. DNA of the CDR3: TGTGCCAGCAGCCAGCCGACAGGGGCCCGTGGCTACACCTTC. Translation: CASSQPTGARGYTF.

The J gene is TRBJ2-1, the V gene TRBV4-3; perhaps TRBD1 as D (8 bases). V was cut by 4 bases and J by 8 bases, with 18 bases left in between. The length of the CDR3 is 15 residues. Per the germline V gene, CDR1 is LGHNA and CDR2 is YSLEER. The CDR3 region has the DNA TGCGCCAGCAGCCTTAATGGACAGGGAGGGTATGAGCAGTTCTTC. Encoded protein: CASSLNGQGGYEQFF.

The chain joins TRBV9 to TRBJ2-1, with TRBD1 matching 11 bases. Germline assignment: CDR1 SGDLS and CDR2 YYNGEE. J was trimmed by 7 bases and V by 3 bases; bases with no gene match: 6. The CDR3 is made up of 15 amino acids. CDR3 amino acids: CASSAPGTGGNEQFF. In DNA, the CDR3 is TGTGCCAGCAGCGCCCCCGGGACAGGGGGAAATGAGCAGTTCTTC.

This clone was counted a few times. V and J are TRBV7-9 and TRBJ1-2, with a possible D match to TRBD1 (5 bases). The CDR3 length is 13 residues. Germline CDR1 is SEHNR and CDR2 is FQNEAQ (reference sequence). Between the trimmed V and J ends, which lost 5 bases and 6 bases, there was a span of 13 bases. The CDR3 region has the DNA TGTGCCAGCAGCCCACCTGCGGGGGATGGCTACACCTTC. Translated: CASSPPAGDGYTF.

This chain uses TRBV7-3 with TRBJ2-2; 9 bases align to TRBD2. Per the germline V gene, CDR1 is SGHTA and CDR2 is FQGTGA. The CDR3 loop spans 18 amino acids. J lost 4 bases, V lost 5 bases, and 14 bases had no gene match. DNA for the CDR3: TGTGCCAGCAGCACCTGGGATCTAGCGGGAAGGGGCACCGGGGAGCTGTTTTTT. Its translation: CASSTWDLAGRGTGELFF.

V and J are TRBV7-2 and TRBJ2-3; D call uncertain. The germline CDR1 and CDR2 sequences are SGHTA and FQGNSA. V was pared by 5 bases and J by 2 bases, with 8 bases between. CDR3 length: 13 amino acids. The CDR3 reads CASSHQVTDTQYF. The CDR3 DNA follows: TGTGCCAGCAGCCACCAGGTCACAGATACGCAGTATTTT. Together with reference TRBV7-2 and TRBJ2-3, the CDR3 gives the full variable domain: GAGVSQSPSNKVTEKGKDVELRCDPISGHTALYWYRQSLGQGLEFLIYFQGNSAPDKSGLPSDRFSAERTGGSVSTLTIQRTQQEDSAVYLCASSHQVTDTQYFGPGTRLTVL.

The gene calls are TRBV10-3 and TRBJ1-2; D not resolved. This CDR3 has 12 residues. Trimming took 3 bases from V and 1 from J, leaving 3 bases between them. Looked up from germline, CDR1 is ENHRY and CDR2 is SYGVKD. CDR3 loop: CAISELNYGYTF. The CDR3 region has the DNA TGTGCCATCAGTGAACTTAACTATGGCTACACCTTC.